A selection of T cell receptor beta chains follows, all from one sample in a study of vaccination effects on CD4 cells after COVID-19. TCRdb keeps only in-frame clones here, not all; method: immunoSEQ multiplex PCR. Altogether 50,000 or so clones are present, 50% to 70% being singletons, with the ten largest covering roughly 6%. No antigen is known for these receptors. The material was CD4+ T cells from PBMCs cultured without peptide, obtained before COVID-19 vaccination. These receptors were taken from a human donor who received a COVID-19 vaccine. CDR3s include the opening cysteine and the closing phenylalanine or tryptophan. A D gene is named only where the DNA matches it firmly. Expanded clones get a size class; other rows say once, few or many, or leave the size out.

TRBV19	TRBJ2-1	TRBD2	-	CASSIFRTSGRDYNEQFF	TGTGCCAGTAGTATATTCCGGACTAGCGGGAGAGACTACAATGAGCAGTTCTTC
TRBV5-8	TRBJ1-4	-	-	CASSSWASRKAEKLFF	TGTGCCAGCAGCTCGTGGGCCTCCCGGAAGGCTGAAAAACTGTTTTTT
TRBV21-1	TRBJ1-2	-	-	CASSKEQGNAYTF	TGTGCCAGCAGCAAAGAACAGGGAAATGCCTACACCTTC
TRBV6-2/TRBV6-3	TRBJ2-3	-	-	CASSGLNTDTQYF	TGTGCCAGCAGCGGACTGAACACAGATACGCAGTATTTT
TRBV28	TRBJ2-7	-	-	CASSRRGRGSYEQYF	TGTGCCAGCAGTCGCAGGGGCCGGGGCTCCTACGAGCAGTACTTC
TRBV27	TRBJ1-1	TRBD1	-	CASRLVSRGVRTMNTEAFF	TGTGCCAGCAGGCTGGTGAGCAGGGGGGTGAGGACCATGAACACTGAAGCTTTCTTT
TRBV3-1/TRBV3-2	TRBJ2-1	TRBD2	-	CASVLAGDSNEQFF	TGTGCCAGCGTCTTAGCGGGGGATTCCAATGAGCAGTTCTTC
TRBV18	TRBJ2-7	-	-	CASSTTSYEQYF	TGTGCCAGCTCAACTACCTCCTACGAGCAGTACTTC
TRBV6-5	TRBJ1-2	TRBD1	-	CASSYPIGQGVGYTF	TGTGCCAGCAGTTACCCCATAGGACAGGGTGTAGGCTACACCTTC
TRBV19	TRBJ1-5	-	-	CASSGTGGNQPQHF	TGTGCCAGTAGCGGGACCGGCGGTAATCAGCCCCAGCATTTT
TRBV3-1/TRBV3-2	TRBJ2-5	-	-	CASSQDRRGGDRETQYF	TGTGCCAGCAGCCAAGACCGGAGGGGAGGAGATAGAGAGACCCAGTACTTC
TRBV4-1	TRBJ2-1	-	few	CASSLRRQADEQFF	TGCGCCAGCAGCCTTAGACGACAGGCAGATGAGCAGTTCTTC
TRBV7-2	TRBJ1-1	-	-	CASSLMGTFTEAFF	TGTGCCAGCAGCCTAATGGGGACCTTCACTGAAGCTTTCTTT
TRBV2	TRBJ2-5	-	-	CASGGRLAQETQYF	TGTGCCAGCGGGGGTCGGCTAGCCCAAGAGACCCAGTACTTC
TRBV9	TRBJ2-5	TRBD2	once	CASTSAGGLRETQYF	TGTGCCAGCACCAGCGCGGGGGGGCTGCGGGAGACCCAGTACTTC
TRBV5-5	TRBJ1-6	-	-	CASSLAGGSSQVNLHF	TGTGCCAGCAGCTTGGCTGGGGGCAGCTCCCAGGTTAACCTCCACTTT
TRBV19	TRBJ1-2	-	-	CASSMGQNYGYTF	TGTGCCAGTAGTATGGGGCAGAACTATGGCTACACCTTC
TRBV19	TRBJ1-6	-	-	CASSIGRRIHNSPLHF	TGTGCCAGTAGTATCGGCAGAAGGATCCATAATTCACCCCTCCACTTT
TRBV11-2	TRBJ2-1	TRBD2	-	CASSLISGRAGEQFF	TGTGCCAGCAGCTTAATTAGCGGGAGGGCCGGCGAGCAGTTCTTC
TRBV3-1/TRBV3-2	TRBJ1-1	-	-	CASSQSPFAGSTEAFF	TGTGCCAGCAGCCAATCGCCCTTCGCCGGGAGTACTGAAGCTTTCTTT
TRBV6-5	TRBJ1-2	-	-	CASTTTASPSYGYTF	TGTGCCAGCACCACGACAGCCTCGCCCTCCTATGGCTACACCTTC
TRBV6-2/TRBV6-3	TRBJ2-7	-	-	CASSYEDTSYEQYF	TGTGCCAGCAGTTACGAGGACACCTCCTACGAGCAGTACTTC
TRBV28	TRBJ2-5	-	-	CASKTRSGVLRETQYF	TGTGCCAGCAAGACCCGTTCGGGGGTTCTAAGGGAGACCCAGTACTTC
TRBV6-1	TRBJ1-1	-	-	CASSERGHTEAFF	TGTGCCAGCAGTGAAAGGGGCCACACTGAAGCTTTCTTT
TRBV1	TRBJ1-6	-	few	CTSSQGGGAGGLVYNSPLHF	TGCACCAGCAGCCAAGGAGGTGGGGCAGGGGGTCTTGTTTATAATTCACCCCTCCACTTT
TRBV2	TRBJ1-1	-	-	CASSYALEGGQLNTEAFF	TGTGCCAGCAGTTACGCCCTGGAGGGGGGGCAGCTGAACACTGAAGCTTTCTTT
TRBV9	TRBJ1-5	-	-	CASSEGGQVTQPQHF	TGTGCCAGCAGCGAGGGGGGGCAGGTTACACAGCCCCAGCATTTT
TRBV4-3	TRBJ1-1	TRBD1	-	CASSPGGQGGVAFF	TGCGCCAGCAGCCCAGGGGGGCAGGGAGGAGTAGCTTTCTTT
TRBV6-5	TRBJ2-3	TRBD2	-	CASSPGGSADTQYF	TGTGCCAGCAGCCCCGGCGGGAGCGCAGATACGCAGTATTTT
TRBV5-8	TRBJ1-1	-	-	CASTKFQNTEAFF	TGTGCCAGTACTAAATTCCAGAACACTGAAGCTTTCTTT
TRBV7-9	TRBJ2-1	-	few	CASSPGHLRVNEQFF	TGTGCCAGCAGCCCCGGACACCTCCGGGTTAATGAGCAGTTCTTC
TRBV2	TRBJ1-1	-	-	CASSGGANTEAFF	TGTGCCAGCAGTGGAGGGGCCAACACTGAAGCTTTCTTT